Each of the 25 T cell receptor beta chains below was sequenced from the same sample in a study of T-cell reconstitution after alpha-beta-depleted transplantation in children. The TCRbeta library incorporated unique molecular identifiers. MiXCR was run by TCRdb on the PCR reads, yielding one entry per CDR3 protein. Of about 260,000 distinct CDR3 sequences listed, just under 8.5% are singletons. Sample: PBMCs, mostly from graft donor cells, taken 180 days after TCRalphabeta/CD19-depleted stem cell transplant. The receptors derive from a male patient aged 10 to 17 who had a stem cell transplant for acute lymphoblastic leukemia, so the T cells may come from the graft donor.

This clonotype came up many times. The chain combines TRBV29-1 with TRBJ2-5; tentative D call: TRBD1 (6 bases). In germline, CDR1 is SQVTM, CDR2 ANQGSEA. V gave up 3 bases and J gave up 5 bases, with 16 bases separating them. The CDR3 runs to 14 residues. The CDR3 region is CSVDDGTLGETQYF. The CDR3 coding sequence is TGCAGCGTTGATGACGGGACACTTGGGGAGACCCAGTACTTC.

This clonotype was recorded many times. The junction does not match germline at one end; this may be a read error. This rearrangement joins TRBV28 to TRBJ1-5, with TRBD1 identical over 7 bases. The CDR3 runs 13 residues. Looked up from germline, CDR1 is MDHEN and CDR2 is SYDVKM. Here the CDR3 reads CASLRGGNQTQHF. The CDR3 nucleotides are TGTGCCAGCCTCAGGGGGGGGAATCAGACCCAGCATTTT.

The CDR3: CASGLGSDTQYF. In nucleotides, the CDR3 is TGTGCCAGCGGACTAGGCTCGGATACGCAGTATTTT. The genes are TRBV13 and TRBJ2-3, with TRBD2 matching over 7 bases. With 8 bases clipped from V and 6 bases from J, the junction kept 5 bases outside the gene matches. Germline CDR1 and CDR2: PRHDT and FYEKMQ (reference sequence). This CDR3 has 12 residues.

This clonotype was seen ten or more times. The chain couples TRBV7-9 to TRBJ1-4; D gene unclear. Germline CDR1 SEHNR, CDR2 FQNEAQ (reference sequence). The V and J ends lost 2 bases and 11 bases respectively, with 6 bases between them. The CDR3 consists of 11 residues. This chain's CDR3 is CASSLNGKLFF. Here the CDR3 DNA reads TGTGCCAGCAGCTTAAATGGGAAACTGTTTTTT.

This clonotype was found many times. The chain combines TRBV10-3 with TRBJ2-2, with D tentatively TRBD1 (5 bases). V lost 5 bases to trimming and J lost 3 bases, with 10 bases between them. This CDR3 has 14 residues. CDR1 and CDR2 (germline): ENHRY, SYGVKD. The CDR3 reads CAISFDRHTGELFF. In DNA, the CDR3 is TGTGCCATCAGTTTTGACAGACACACCGGGGAGCTGTTTTTT.

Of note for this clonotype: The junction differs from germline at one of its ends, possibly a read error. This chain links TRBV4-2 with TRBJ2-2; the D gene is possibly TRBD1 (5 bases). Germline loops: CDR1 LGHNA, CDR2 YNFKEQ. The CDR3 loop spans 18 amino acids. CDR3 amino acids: CASSQVGRRRGGTGELFF. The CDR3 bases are TGTGCCAGTAGCCAAGTTGGGCGGCGAAGGGGTGGCACCGGGGAGCTGTTTTTT.

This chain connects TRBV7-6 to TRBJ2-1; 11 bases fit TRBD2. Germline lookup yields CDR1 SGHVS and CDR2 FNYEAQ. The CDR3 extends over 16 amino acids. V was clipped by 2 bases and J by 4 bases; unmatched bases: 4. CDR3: CASSLKTSGAYNEQFF. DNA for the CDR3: TGTGCCAGCAGCTTAAAGACTAGCGGGGCTTACAATGAGCAGTTCTTC.

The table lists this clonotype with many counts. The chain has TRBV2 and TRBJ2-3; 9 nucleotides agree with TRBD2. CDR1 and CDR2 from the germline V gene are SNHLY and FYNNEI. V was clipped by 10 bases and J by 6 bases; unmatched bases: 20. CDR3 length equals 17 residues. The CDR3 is CANIPLPGLASRDTQYF. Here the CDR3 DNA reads TGTGCCAACATTCCTCTACCGGGACTAGCATCAAGGGATACGCAGTATTTT.

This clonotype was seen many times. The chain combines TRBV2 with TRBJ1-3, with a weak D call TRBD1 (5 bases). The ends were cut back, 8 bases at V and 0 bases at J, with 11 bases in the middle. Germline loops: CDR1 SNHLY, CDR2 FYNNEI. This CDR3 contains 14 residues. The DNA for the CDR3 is TGTGCCAGCGAGGGACCCTTCTCTGGAAACACCATATATTTT. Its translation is CASEGPFSGNTIYF.

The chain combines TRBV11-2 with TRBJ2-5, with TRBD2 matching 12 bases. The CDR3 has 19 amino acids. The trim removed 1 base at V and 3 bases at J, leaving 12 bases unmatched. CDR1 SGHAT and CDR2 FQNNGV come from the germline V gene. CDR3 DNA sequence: TGTGCCAGCAGCTTAGTCAAGCTAGCGGGGGGGCGGGCAAAAGAGACCCAGTACTTC. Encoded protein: CASSLVKLAGGRAKETQYF.

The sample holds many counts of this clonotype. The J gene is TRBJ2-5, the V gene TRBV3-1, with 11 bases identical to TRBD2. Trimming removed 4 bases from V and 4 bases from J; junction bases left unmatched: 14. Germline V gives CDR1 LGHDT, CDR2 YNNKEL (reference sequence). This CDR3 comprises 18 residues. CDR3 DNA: TGTGCCAGCAGCCCCCGTCCCCATAGCGGGGGGGCAGGAGAGACCCAGTACTTC. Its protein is CASSPRPHSGGAGETQYF.

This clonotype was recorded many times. The CDR3 loop is CASSSGGAGDTQYF. CDR3 in DNA: TGCGCCAGCAGCTCCGGGGGGGCGGGGGATACGCAGTATTTT. V usage is TRBV5-1 and J usage is TRBJ2-3; 8 bases line up with TRBD2. The trim removed 3 bases at V and 6 bases at J, leaving 6 bases unmatched. This CDR3 spans 14 amino acids. CDR1 SGHRS and CDR2 YFSETQ come from the germline V gene.

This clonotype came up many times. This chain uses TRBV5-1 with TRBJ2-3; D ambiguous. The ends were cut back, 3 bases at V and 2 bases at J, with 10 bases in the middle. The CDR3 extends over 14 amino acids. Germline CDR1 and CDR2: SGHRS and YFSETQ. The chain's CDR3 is CASSSRHLTDTQYF. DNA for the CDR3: TGCGCCAGCAGCTCGAGACACCTCACAGATACGCAGTATTTT.

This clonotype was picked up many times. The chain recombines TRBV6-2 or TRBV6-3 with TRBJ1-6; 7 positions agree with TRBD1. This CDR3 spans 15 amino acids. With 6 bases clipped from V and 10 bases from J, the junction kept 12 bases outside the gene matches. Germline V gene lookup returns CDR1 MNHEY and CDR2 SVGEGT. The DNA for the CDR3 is TGTGCCAGCAGAACAGGGGTTGTAGGAAGATCACCCCTCCACTTT. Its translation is CASRTGVVGRSPLHF.

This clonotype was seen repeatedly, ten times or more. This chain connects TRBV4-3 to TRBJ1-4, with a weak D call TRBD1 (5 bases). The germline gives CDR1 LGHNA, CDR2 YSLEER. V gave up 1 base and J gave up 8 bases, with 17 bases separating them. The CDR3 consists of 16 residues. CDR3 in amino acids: CASSQVAPGEWEKLFF. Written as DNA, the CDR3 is TGCGCCAGCAGCCAAGTCGCTCCGGGGGAATGGGAAAAACTGTTTTTT.

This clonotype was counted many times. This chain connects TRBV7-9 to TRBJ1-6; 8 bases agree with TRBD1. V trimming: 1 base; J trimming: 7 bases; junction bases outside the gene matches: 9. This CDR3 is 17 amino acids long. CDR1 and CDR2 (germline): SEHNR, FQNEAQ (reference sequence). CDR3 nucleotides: TGTGCCAGCAGCTTAGAGGTGACAGGGGTAGGGAATTCACCCCTCCACTTT. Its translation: CASSLEVTGVGNSPLHF.

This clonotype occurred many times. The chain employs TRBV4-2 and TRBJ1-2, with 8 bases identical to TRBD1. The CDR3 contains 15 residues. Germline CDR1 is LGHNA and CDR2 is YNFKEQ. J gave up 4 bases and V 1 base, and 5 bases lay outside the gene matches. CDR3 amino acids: CASSQGTGGVYGYTF. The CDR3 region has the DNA TGTGCCAGCAGCCAAGGCACAGGGGGGGTCTATGGCTACACCTTC.

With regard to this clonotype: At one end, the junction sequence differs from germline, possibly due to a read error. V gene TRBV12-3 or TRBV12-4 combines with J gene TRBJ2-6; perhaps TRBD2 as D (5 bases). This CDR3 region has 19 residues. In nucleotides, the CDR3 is TGTGCCTGCAGTTTAAGTATTGGGGTTGAGGGTTCTGGGGCCAACGTCCTGACTTTC. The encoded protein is CACSLSIGVEGSGANVLTF.

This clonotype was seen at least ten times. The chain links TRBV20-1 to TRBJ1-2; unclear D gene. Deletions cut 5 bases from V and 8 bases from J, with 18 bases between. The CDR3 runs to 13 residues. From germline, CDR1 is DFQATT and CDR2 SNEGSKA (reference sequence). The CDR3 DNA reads TGCAGTGCTCCCGACCCCGACTTGGGAGGCTACACCTTC. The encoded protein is CSAPDPDLGGYTF.

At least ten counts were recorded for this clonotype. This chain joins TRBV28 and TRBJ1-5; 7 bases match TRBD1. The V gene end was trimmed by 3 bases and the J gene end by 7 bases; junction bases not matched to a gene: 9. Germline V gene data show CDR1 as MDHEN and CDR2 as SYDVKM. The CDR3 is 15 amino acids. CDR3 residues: CASSFRSGGRQPQHF. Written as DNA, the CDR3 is TGTGCCAGCAGTTTTCGGTCAGGGGGACGGCAGCCCCAGCATTTT.

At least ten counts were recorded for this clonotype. CDR3 DNA sequence: TGTGCCAGCAGTTTAAGGTTTTCCCGGACAGGGGGGGGTCAGCCCCAGCATTTT. Residues: CASSLRFSRTGGGQPQHF. The rearrangement joins TRBV28 to TRBJ1-5; 10 nucleotides agree with TRBD1. V shed 2 bases and J 6 bases; nucleotides not matched to a gene: 13. The CDR3 is 18 amino acids. Germline CDR1 reads MDHEN; CDR2 reads SYDVKM.

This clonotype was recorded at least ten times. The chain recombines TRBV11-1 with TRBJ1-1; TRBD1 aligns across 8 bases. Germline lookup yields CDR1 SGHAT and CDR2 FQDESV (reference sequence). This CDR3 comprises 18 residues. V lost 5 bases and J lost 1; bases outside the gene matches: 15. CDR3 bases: TGTGCCAGCAGCCCCCGGCCCGGACAGGGCGCGGGGAACACTGAAGCTTTCTTT. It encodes CASSPRPGQGAGNTEAFF.

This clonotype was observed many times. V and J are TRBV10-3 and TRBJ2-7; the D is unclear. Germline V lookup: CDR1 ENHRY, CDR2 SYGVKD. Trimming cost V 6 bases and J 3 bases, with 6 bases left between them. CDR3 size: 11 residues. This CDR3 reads CAISRGYEQYF. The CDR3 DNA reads TGTGCCATCAGCCGTGGCTACGAGCAGTACTTC.

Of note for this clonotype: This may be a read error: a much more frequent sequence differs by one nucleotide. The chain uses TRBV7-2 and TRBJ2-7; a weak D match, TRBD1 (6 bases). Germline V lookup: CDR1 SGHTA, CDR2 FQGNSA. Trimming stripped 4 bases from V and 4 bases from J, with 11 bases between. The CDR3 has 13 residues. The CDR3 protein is CASSSAQGYEQYF. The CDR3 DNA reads TGTGCCAGCAGCTCAGCCCAGGGGTACGAGCAGTACTTC.

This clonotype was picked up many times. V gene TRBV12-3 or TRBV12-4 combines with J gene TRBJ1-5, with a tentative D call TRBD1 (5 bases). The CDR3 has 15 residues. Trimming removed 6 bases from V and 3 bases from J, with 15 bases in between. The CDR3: CASRMKTGNNQPQHF. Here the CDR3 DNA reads TGTGCCAGCAGGATGAAAACAGGTAACAATCAGCCCCAGCATTTT.